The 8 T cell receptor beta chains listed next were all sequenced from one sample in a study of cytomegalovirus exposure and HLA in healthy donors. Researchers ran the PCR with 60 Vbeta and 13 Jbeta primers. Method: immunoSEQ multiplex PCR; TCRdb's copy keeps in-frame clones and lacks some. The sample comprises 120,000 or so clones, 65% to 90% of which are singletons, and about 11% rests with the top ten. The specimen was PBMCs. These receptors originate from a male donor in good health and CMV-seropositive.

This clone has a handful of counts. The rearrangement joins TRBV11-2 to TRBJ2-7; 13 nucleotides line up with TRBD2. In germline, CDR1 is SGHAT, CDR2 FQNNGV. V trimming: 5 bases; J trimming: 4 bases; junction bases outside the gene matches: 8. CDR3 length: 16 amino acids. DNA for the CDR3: TGTGCCAGCAGCGGTAGACTAGCGGGAGGAGGGTACGAGCAGTACTTC. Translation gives CASSGRLAGGGYEQYF.

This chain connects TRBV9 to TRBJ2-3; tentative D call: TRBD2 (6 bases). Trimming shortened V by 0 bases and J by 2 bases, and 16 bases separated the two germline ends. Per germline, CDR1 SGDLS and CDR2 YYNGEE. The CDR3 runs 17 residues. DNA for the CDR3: TGTGCCAGCAGCGTAGCTACGGGGGACTCACACACAGATACGCAGTATTTT. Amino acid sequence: CASSVATGDSHTDTQYF.

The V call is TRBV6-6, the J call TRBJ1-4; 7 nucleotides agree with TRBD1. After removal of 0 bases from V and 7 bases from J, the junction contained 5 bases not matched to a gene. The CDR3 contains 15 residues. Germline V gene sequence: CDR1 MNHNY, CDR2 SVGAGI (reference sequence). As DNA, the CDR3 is TGTGCCAGCAGTTACTCGGGCAGGGGGACTGAAAAACTGTTTTTT. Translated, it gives CASSYSGRGTEKLFF.

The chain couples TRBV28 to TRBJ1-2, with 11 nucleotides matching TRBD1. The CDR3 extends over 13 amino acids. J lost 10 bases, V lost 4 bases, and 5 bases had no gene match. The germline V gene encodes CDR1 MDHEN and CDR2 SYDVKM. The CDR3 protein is CASSSGTGGDYTF. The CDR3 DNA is TGTGCCAGCAGTTCAGGGACAGGGGGAGACTACACCTTC.

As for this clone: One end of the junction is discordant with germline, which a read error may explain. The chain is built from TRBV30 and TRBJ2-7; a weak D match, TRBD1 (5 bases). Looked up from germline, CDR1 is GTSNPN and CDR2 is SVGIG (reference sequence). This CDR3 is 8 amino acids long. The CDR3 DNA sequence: TGTGCCCATCCACAGGAATCCTTC. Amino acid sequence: CAHPQESF.

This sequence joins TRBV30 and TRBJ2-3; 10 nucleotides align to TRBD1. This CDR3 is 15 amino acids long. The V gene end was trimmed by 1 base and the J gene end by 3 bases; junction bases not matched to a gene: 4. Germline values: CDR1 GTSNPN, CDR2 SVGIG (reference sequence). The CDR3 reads CAWSGPGQGTDTQYF. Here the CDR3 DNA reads TGTGCCTGGAGTGGCCCGGGACAGGGGACAGATACGCAGTATTTT. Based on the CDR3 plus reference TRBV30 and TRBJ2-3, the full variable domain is SQTIHQWPATLVQPVGSPLSLECTVEGTSNPNLYWYRQAAGRGLQLLFYSVGIGQISSEVPQNLSASRPQDRQFILSSKKLLLSDSGFYLCAWSGPGQGTDTQYFGPGTRLTVL.

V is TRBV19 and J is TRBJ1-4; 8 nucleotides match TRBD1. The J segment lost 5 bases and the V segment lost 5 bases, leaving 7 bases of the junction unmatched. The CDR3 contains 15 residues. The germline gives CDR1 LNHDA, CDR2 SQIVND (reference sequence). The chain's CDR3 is CASSSSGTGNEKLFF. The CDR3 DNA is TGTGCCAGTAGTTCATCCGGGACAGGCAATGAAAAACTGTTTTTT. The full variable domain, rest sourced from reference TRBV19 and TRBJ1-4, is DGGITQSPKYLFRKEGQNVTLSCEQNLNHDAMYWYRQDPGQGLRLIYYSQIVNDFQKGDIAEGYSVSREKKESFPLTVTSAQKNPTAFYLCASSSSGTGNEKLFFGSGTQLSVL.

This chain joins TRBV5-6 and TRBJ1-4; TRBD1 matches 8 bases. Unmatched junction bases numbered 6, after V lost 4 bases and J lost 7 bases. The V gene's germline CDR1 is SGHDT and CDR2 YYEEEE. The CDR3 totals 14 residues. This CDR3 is CASSRQGTSEKLFF. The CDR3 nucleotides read TGTGCCAGCAGCAGACAGGGGACATCTGAAAAACTGTTTTTT.